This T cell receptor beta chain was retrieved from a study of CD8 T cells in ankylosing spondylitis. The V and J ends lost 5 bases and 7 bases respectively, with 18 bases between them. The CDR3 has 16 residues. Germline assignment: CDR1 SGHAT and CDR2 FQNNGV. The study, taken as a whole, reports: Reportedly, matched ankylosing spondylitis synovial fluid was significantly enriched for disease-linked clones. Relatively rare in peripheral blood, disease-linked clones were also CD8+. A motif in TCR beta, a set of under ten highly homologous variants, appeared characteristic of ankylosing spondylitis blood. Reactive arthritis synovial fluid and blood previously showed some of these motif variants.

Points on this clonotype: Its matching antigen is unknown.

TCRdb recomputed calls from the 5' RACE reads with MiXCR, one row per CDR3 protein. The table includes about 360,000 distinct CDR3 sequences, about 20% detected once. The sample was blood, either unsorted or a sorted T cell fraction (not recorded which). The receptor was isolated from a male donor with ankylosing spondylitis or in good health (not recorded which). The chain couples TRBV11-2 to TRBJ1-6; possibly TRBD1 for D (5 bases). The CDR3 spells CASSPQRRGWNSPLHF. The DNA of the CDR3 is TGTGCCAGCAGCCCCCAACGGCGGGGGTGGAATTCACCCCTCCACTTT.